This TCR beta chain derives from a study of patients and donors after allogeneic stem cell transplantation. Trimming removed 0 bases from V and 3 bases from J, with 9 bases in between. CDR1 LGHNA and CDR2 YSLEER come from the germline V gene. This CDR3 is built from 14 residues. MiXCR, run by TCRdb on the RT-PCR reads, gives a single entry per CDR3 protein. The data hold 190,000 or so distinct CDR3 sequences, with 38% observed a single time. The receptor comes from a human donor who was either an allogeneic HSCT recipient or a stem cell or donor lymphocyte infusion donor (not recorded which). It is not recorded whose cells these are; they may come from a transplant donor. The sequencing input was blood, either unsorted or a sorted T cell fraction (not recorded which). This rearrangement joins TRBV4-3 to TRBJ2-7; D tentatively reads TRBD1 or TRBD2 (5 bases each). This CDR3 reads CASSQDKGSYEQYF. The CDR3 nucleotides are TGCGCCAGCAGCCAAGATAAGGGGAGCTACGAGCAGTACTTC.